A selection of T cell receptor beta chains follows, all from one sample in a study of T-cell reconstitution after alpha-beta-depleted transplantation in children. TCRdb re-called the PCR reads through MiXCR, storing one row per CDR3 protein. The sample lists 700,000 to 950,000 distinct CDR3 sequences, roughly 15% occurring once. This sample comprised PBMCs, mostly from graft donor cells, obtained 360 days after TCRalphabeta/CD19-depleted stem cell transplant. These receptors were obtained from a male patient between 10 and 17 years old who had a stem cell transplant for acute lymphoblastic leukemia, so the T cells may come from the graft donor. Each CDR3 is given with its conserved first and last residue. D genes are given only for firm matches. Rows may omit the clone size; those that give it use once, few, many or a size class.

TRBD1	few	TRBJ1-5	TRBV5-1	TGCGCCAGCAGCCCCCCACCCAGGACAGGGCCATATGCCTCTAGCAATCAGCCCCAGCATTTT	CASSPPPRTGPYASSNQPQHF
.	.	TRBJ1-2	TRBV6-1	TGTGCCAGCAGCACACCGTCGTACTATGGCTACACCTTC	CASSTPSYYGYTF
TRBD1	few	TRBJ1-1	TRBV28	TGTGCCAGCAGTTTAAGCTCCCTTGGACAGGGCTGGAACACTGAAGCTTTCTTT	CASSLSSLGQGWNTEAFF
TRBD1	few	TRBJ1-2	TRBV5-4	TGTGCCAGCAGTGCTGGACAGGGAGTTTTTGGCTACACCTTC	CASSAGQGVFGYTF
.	few	TRBJ2-1	TRBV29-1	TGCAGCTCGGGACCGCAATATGAGCAGTTCTTC	CSSGPQYEQFF
.	few	TRBJ2-7	TRBV5-1	TGCGCCAGCAGCGCCGGAACAGTCTTCTACGAGCAGTACTTC	CASSAGTVFYEQYF
TRBD1	.	TRBJ1-5	TRBV15	TGTGCCACCAGCAGAGTCGCCGGGACAGGCAATCAGCCCCAGCATTTT	CATSRVAGTGNQPQHF
.	.	TRBJ1-1	TRBV4-2	TGTGCCAGCAGCGAGGAGGGGTGGACTGAAGCTTTCTTT	CASSEEGWTEAFF
TRBD2	.	TRBJ2-1	TRBV2	TGTGCCATCAGTCCCGGCCTAGCGGGAGGGAGGCCCTACAATGAGCAGTTCTTC	CAISPGLAGGRPYNEQFF
.	many	TRBJ2-5	TRBV7-9	TGTGCCAGCAGCTCTTTCTCGCGAGCAAGAGAGACCCAGTACTTC	CASSSFSRARETQYF
.	.	TRBJ1-5	TRBV21-1	TGTGCCAGCAGCAAAGGGGAAGGGAACAATCAGCCCCAGCATTTT	CASSKGEGNNQPQHF
.	.	TRBJ2-7	TRBV29-1	TGCAGCGTTATGGGGGTTGCCTCCTACGAGCAGTACTTC	CSVMGVASYEQYF